These 29 T cell receptor beta chains were all obtained from the same sample, sequenced in a study of shared clonotypes between healthy human individuals. Selected positively for CCR7 and CD45RO-negative, naive CD8 cells excluded terminally differentiated effector memory CD45RA+ cells. Sequencing used immunoSEQ multiplex PCR; TCRdb keeps in-frame clones, though not all of them. The data contain about 2,100,000 clones, approximately 94% of them seen just once; the ten biggest clones take up about 1.8%. Sequencing was carried out using naive CD8+ T cells from PBMCs. These receptors were taken from a man between 18 and 29 years old in good health. Some clones in this sample may be carry-over from other donors' samples.

CDR3 sequence: CSAVTGGNEKLFF. The CDR3 DNA follows: TGCAGCGCCGTGACAGGGGGCAACGAAAAACTGTTTTTT. J is TRBJ1-4 and V is TRBV29-1; TRBD1 aligns across 10 bases. V was pared by 7 bases and J by 8 bases, with 7 bases of the junction left unmatched. The CDR3 spans 13 residues. Germline assignment: CDR1 SQVTM and CDR2 ANQGSEA.

The chain has TRBV7-9 and TRBJ1-1; 7 bases are a match to TRBD1. The CDR3 sequence is 12 residues long. Germline CDR1 reads SEHNR; CDR2 reads FQNEAQ (reference sequence). With 5 bases clipped from V and 8 bases from J, the junction kept 5 bases outside the gene matches. The CDR3, as DNA: TGTGCCAGCAGCCAGGTGGGACAGGAAGCTTTCTTT. This sequence encodes CASSQVGQEAFF.

V gene TRBV2 combines with J gene TRBJ2-5; D possibly corresponds to TRBD1 (6 bases). This CDR3 contains 15 residues. V lost 0 bases, J lost 4 bases, and 12 bases lay in between. Germline V gene data show CDR1 as SNHLY and CDR2 as FYNNEI. The CDR3 DNA reads TGTGCCAGCAGTGAAGCAAAAGGGGGTGGAGAGACCCAGTACTTC. Encoded protein: CASSEAKGGGETQYF.

The count of this clone is one. The V call is TRBV25-1, the J call TRBJ2-3; the D gene is possibly TRBD2 (7 bases). CDR1 and CDR2 (germline): MGHDK, SYGVNS. Trimming removed 6 bases at V and 6 bases at J, with 13 bases between. CDR3 length: 13 amino acids. The CDR3 here is CASSPGGRDTQYF. DNA for the CDR3: TGTGCCAGCAGCCCGGGGGGCAGGGATACGCAGTATTTT.

The genes are TRBV19 and TRBJ2-7; weak D call: TRBD1 (5 bases). The CDR3 is made up of 16 amino acids. CDR1 and CDR2 from the germline V gene are LNHDA and SQIVND (reference sequence). The V end was cut by 5 bases, the J end by 3 bases, with 20 bases between. The CDR3 region has the DNA TGTGCCAGTAGTCTATATAGCAGGGTCCCGGTCTACGAGCAGTACTTC. Amino acid sequence: CASSLYSRVPVYEQYF.

Comment on this clone: The same CDR3 also results from other DNA sequences found in this sample. The genes are TRBV11-2 and TRBJ2-1; 9 bases match TRBD2. Losses at the gene ends were 2 bases for V and 7 bases for J; bases not matched to a gene: 6. CDR1 and CDR2 (germline): SGHAT, FQNNGV. CDR3 length: 15 residues. In nucleotides, the CDR3 is TGTGCCAGCAGCTTATACCGGCGGGAGGGTAATGAGCAGTTCTTC. It translates to CASSLYRREGNEQFF.

The chain combines TRBV11-1 with TRBJ2-7; D is undetermined. This CDR3 has 13 amino acids. V lost 5 bases and J 2 bases, leaving 10 bases between the germline ends. The germline CDR1 and CDR2 sequences are SGHAT and FQDESV (reference sequence). The CDR3 DNA reads as TGTGCCAGCAGCCCGACCGCCGCCTACGAGCAGTACTTC. Its protein is CASSPTAAYEQYF.

The genes are TRBV7-2 and TRBJ1-1; D not resolved. V lost 4 bases and J 9 bases, leaving 3 bases between the germline ends. Germline V lookup: CDR1 SGHTA, CDR2 FQGNSA. CDR3 length: 9 amino acids. CDR3 nucleotide sequence: TGTGCCAGCAGCTCCAAAGCTTTCTTT. This sequence encodes CASSSKAFF.

The genes are TRBV6-6 and TRBJ1-1; 10 bases line up with TRBD1. Trimming took 2 bases from V and 4 from J; bases not matched to a gene: 1. The CDR3 runs 14 residues. CDR1 and CDR2 (germline): MNHNY, SVGAGI (reference sequence). The CDR3 region is CASSYRTGGTEAFF. As DNA, the CDR3 is TGTGCCAGCAGTTACCGGACAGGGGGCACTGAAGCTTTCTTT.

V gene TRBV27 combines with J gene TRBJ2-3; D is perhaps TRBD2 (5 bases). Germline V gene sequence: CDR1 MNHEY, CDR2 SMNVEV (reference sequence). The CDR3 is 15 amino acids. V lost 2 bases to trimming and J lost 1 base, with 10 bases between them. This CDR3 is CASSLTAARTDTQYF. The CDR3 DNA sequence: TGTGCCAGCAGTTTAACAGCGGCCCGCACAGATACGCAGTATTTT.

The chain links TRBV28 to TRBJ2-1, with D possibly called TRBD1 or TRBD2 (5 bases each). Trimming stripped 6 bases from V and 10 bases from J, with 16 bases between. The CDR3 has 13 amino acids. Germline V gives CDR1 MDHEN, CDR2 SYDVKM. The CDR3 spells CASSWGPAWEQFF. CDR3 bases: TGTGCCAGCAGCTGGGGACCAGCCTGGGAGCAGTTCTTC.

Note on this clone: This sample includes further DNA sequences coding for the same CDR3. The V call is TRBV6-6, the J call TRBJ1-1; D gene ambiguous. Trimming took off 5 bases at V and 6 bases at J, with 7 bases between the two ends. CDR1 and CDR2 (germline): MNHNY, SVGAGI (reference sequence). The length of the CDR3 is 11 residues. The CDR3 nucleotides are TGTGCCAGCAGTACGGGAGCTGAAGCTTTCTTT. This gives the protein CASSTGAEAFF.

The V call is TRBV27, the J call TRBJ2-1; D gene unclear. With 6 bases removed from V and 0 bases from J, the gap between germline ends came to 12 bases. The germline V gene has CDR1 MNHEY and CDR2 SMNVEV (reference sequence). The CDR3 is made up of 15 amino acids. This CDR3 reads CASRKPLDSYNEQFF. The CDR3, as DNA: TGTGCCAGCAGGAAACCCCTAGACTCCTACAATGAGCAGTTCTTC.

The J gene is TRBJ1-5, the V gene TRBV28, with a weak D call TRBD1 (5 bases). The CDR3 covers 13 residues. Per germline, CDR1 MDHEN and CDR2 SYDVKM. V was pared by 7 bases and J by 6 bases, with 13 bases between. The CDR3 sequence: CASIVQAGQPQHF. DNA for the CDR3: TGTGCCAGCATCGTACAGGCTGGTCAGCCCCAGCATTTT.

The chain recombines TRBV2 with TRBJ2-3; 7 nucleotides align to TRBD2. Germline V gene lookup returns CDR1 SNHLY and CDR2 FYNNEI. V dropped 11 bases and J dropped 6; count of bases not matched to a gene: 14. The CDR3 runs to 14 residues. CDR3 coding DNA: TGTGCCTGCTACTTGGGGGAGGGCGTCGATACGCAGTATTTT. Its translation is CACYLGEGVDTQYF.

The CDR3 is CASSPSGYSNQPQHF. The CDR3 nucleotides are TGTGCCAGCAGCCCCTCAGGATATAGCAATCAGCCCCAGCATTTT. The chain links TRBV7-8 to TRBJ1-5; no clear D gene. This CDR3 is 15 amino acids long. V lost 5 bases and J lost 0, with 11 bases in between. Germline CDR1 is SGHVS and CDR2 is FQNEAQ. The whole variable domain, filled in from reference TRBV7-8 and TRBJ1-5, reads GAGVSQSPRYKVAKRGQDVALRCDPISGHVSLFWYQQALGQGPEFLTYFQNEAQLDKSGLPSDRFFAERPEGSVSTLKIQRTQQEDSAVYLCASSPSGYSNQPQHFGDGTRLSIL.

The chain employs TRBV6-5 and TRBJ1-5, with 10 bases identical to TRBD1. The CDR3 has 15 amino acids. V dropped 5 bases and J dropped 6; count of bases not matched to a gene: 7. Germline CDR1 and CDR2: MNHEY and SVGAGI. CDR3 DNA sequence: TGTGCCAGCAGTCCCGGGACAGGGGCGGGTCAGCCCCAGCATTTT. Translating it yields CASSPGTGAGQPQHF.

The chain combines TRBV4-2 with TRBJ2-7; maybe TRBD1 (6 bases). V was pared by 0 bases and J by 4 bases, with 10 bases between. Germline CDR1 LGHNA, CDR2 YNFKEQ. The CDR3 extends over 14 amino acids. The CDR3 spells CASSQEVGQYEQYF. CDR3 DNA sequence: TGTGCCAGCAGCCAAGAGGTCGGACAGTACGAGCAGTACTTC.

The J gene is TRBJ2-3, the V gene TRBV7-9; 13 nucleotides line up with TRBD2. Unmatched junction bases numbered 10, after V lost 5 bases and J lost 5 bases. CDR1 is SEHNR, CDR2 FQNEAQ, per germline (reference sequence). The CDR3 loop spans 17 amino acids. Written as DNA, the CDR3 is TGTGCCAGCAGCAAAACTAGCGGGAGGGTAATGGAAGATACGCAGTATTTT. Translated, it gives CASSKTSGRVMEDTQYF.

The rearrangement uses TRBV19 and TRBJ1-3, with D possibly matching TRBD1 (6 bases). Germline V gene lookup returns CDR1 LNHDA and CDR2 SQIVND (reference sequence). The CDR3 loop spans 17 amino acids. Trimming pared 5 bases from V and 0 bases from J, leaving 17 bases between. DNA for the CDR3: TGTGCCAGTAGTCTACGGACAGAAACTAACTCTGGAAACACCATATATTTT. Protein sequence: CASSLRTETNSGNTIYF.

The V call is TRBV5-4, the J call TRBJ1-2, with no clear D. Trimming pared 1 base from V and 2 bases from J, leaving 6 bases between. This CDR3 has 13 residues. From germline, CDR1 is SGHNT and CDR2 YYREEE (reference sequence). In DNA form, the CDR3 reads TGTGCCAGCAGCTTGAGTTGGAACTATGGCTACACCTTC. This encodes CASSLSWNYGYTF.

The J gene is TRBJ2-1, the V gene TRBV10-3, with D maybe TRBD2 (6 bases). V lost 4 bases to trimming and J lost 1 base, with 14 bases between them. The germline CDR1 and CDR2 sequences are ENHRY and SYGVKD. The CDR3 runs to 16 residues. The CDR3 nucleotides read TGTGCCATCAGTGCCCCGGGGGATTTATCCTACAATGAGCAGTTCTTC. It translates to CAISAPGDLSYNEQFF.

The J gene is TRBJ1-2, the V gene TRBV6-1; 8 nucleotides align to TRBD1. Germline V gene sequence: CDR1 MNHNS, CDR2 SASEGT. CDR3 length: 15 residues. After removal of 3 bases from V and 4 bases from J, the junction contained 7 bases not matched to a gene. CDR3 sequence (DNA): TGTGCCAGCAGTGATCTCGGGACAGGCCTCTATGGCTACACCTTC. Protein product: CASSDLGTGLYGYTF.

The J gene is TRBJ2-7, the V gene TRBV7-2, with 7 positions matching TRBD2. CDR1 SGHTA and CDR2 FQGNSA come from the germline V gene. CDR3 length: 16 amino acids. V shed 2 bases and J 2 bases; nucleotides not matched to a gene: 9. The CDR3 loop reads CASSLTRREVTYEQYF. The CDR3 coding sequence is TGTGCCAGCAGCTTAACGAGACGGGAGGTTACCTACGAGCAGTACTTC.

J is TRBJ2-5 and V is TRBV4-2; D is perhaps TRBD1 (6 bases). CDR1 is LGHNA and CDR2 is YNFKEQ in the germline V gene. V lost 4 bases and J lost 2, with 17 bases in between. There are 16 residues in the CDR3. The CDR3 region has the DNA TGTGCCAGCAGCCCCTGGGAAGGGACACTACAAGAGACCCAGTACTTC. Translation gives CASSPWEGTLQETQYF.

On this clone itself: In the same sample, other DNA sequences code for this CDR3. The rearrangement links TRBV10-2 to TRBJ2-7; D is ambiguous. This CDR3 contains 12 residues. V lost 3 bases and J lost 1, with 4 bases in between. Germline CDR1 reads WSHSY; CDR2 reads SAAADI. CDR3 loop: CASSDGSYEQYF. DNA for the CDR3: TGCGCCAGCAGTGACGGATCCTACGAGCAGTACTTC.

J is TRBJ1-1 and V is TRBV7-2, with D tentatively TRBD1 (6 bases). From germline, CDR1 is SGHTA and CDR2 FQGNSA. This CDR3 has 15 amino acids. V was cut by 4 bases and J by 0 bases, with 12 bases left in between. The chain's CDR3 is CASSSRTEMNTEAFF. The CDR3 DNA follows: TGTGCCAGCAGCTCCCGGACAGAGATGAACACTGAAGCTTTCTTT.

The V and J genes are TRBV11-2 and TRBJ2-4; 9 positions match TRBD1. V was pared by 1 base and J by 4 bases, with 8 bases of the junction left unmatched. Germline CDR1 is SGHAT and CDR2 is FQNNGV. The CDR3 runs 17 residues. CDR3 amino acids: CASSLGTTGTGKNIQYF. The CDR3 coding sequence is TGTGCCAGCAGCTTAGGAACCACCGGGACAGGGAAAAACATTCAGTACTTC.

The chain is built from TRBV10-1 and TRBJ2-6; D gene uncertain. Germline CDR1 and CDR2: WNHNN and SYGVQD (reference sequence). The CDR3 is made up of 18 amino acids. V gave up 5 bases and J gave up 5 bases, with 22 bases separating them. The CDR3 nucleotides read TGCGCCAGCAGTATAGAGAAAAGATCGCAAAGTCGGGCCAACGTCCTGACTTTC. Encoded protein: CASSIEKRSQSRANVLTF.